Listed below are T cell receptor beta chains from one sample, sequenced in a study of T cell responses to AZD1222 COVID-19 vaccine. Sequencing was performed with immunoSEQ multiplex PCR; in TCRdb, only in-frame clones are kept and a portion is missing. The table shows about 110,000 clones, with around 87% occurring only once. Sequences were derived from peripheral blood, sampled on day 0 of AZD1222 vaccination. These TCRs come from an adult in good health. CDR3s include the opening cysteine and the closing phenylalanine or tryptophan. The order of the fields is CDR3 protein, CDR3 DNA, clone size, V gene, J gene, D gene. A D gene is named only where the DNA matches it firmly. Some rows have no size entry. The others give once, few or many, or a class for an expanded clone.

cdr3_aa: CASSLAQNTEAFF
cdr3_nt: TGTGCCAGCAGCCTAGCACAGAACACTGAAGCTTTCTTT
clone_size: NA
v_call: TRBV14
j_call: TRBJ1-1
d_call: NA

cdr3_aa: CASSQLLRGTEAFF
cdr3_nt: TGTGCCAGCAGCCAACTCCTTAGGGGGACTGAAGCTTTCTTT
clone_size: NA
v_call: TRBV3-1/TRBV3-2
j_call: TRBJ1-1
d_call: NA

cdr3_aa: CASSPSPGVNTEAFF
cdr3_nt: TGCGCCAGCAGCCCGTCCCCGGGGGTAAACACTGAAGCTTTCTTT
clone_size: NA
v_call: TRBV4-1
j_call: TRBJ1-1
d_call: NA

cdr3_aa: CASSESKGTGLQETQYF
cdr3_nt: TGTGCCAGCAGTGAAAGCAAGGGGACAGGGCTACAAGAGACCCAGTACTTC
clone_size: once
v_call: TRBV6-1
j_call: TRBJ2-5
d_call: TRBD1

cdr3_aa: CASSIEAWNTEAFF
cdr3_nt: TGTGCCAGTAGTATAGAGGCCTGGAACACTGAAGCTTTCTTT
clone_size: NA
v_call: TRBV19
j_call: TRBJ1-1
d_call: NA

cdr3_aa: CASSFRLDQPQHF
cdr3_nt: TGTGCCAGCAGCTTCCGGTTGGATCAGCCCCAGCATTTT
clone_size: once
v_call: TRBV7-2
j_call: TRBJ1-5
d_call: NA

cdr3_aa: CASSTPRRRGYNEQFF
cdr3_nt: TGTGCCAGTAGTACCCCCCGGCGGCGGGGGTACAATGAGCAGTTCTTC
clone_size: NA
v_call: TRBV19
j_call: TRBJ2-1
d_call: TRBD2

cdr3_aa: CASKFGGEKLFF
cdr3_nt: TGCGCCAGCAAGTTTGGCGGCGAAAAACTGTTTTTT
clone_size: NA
v_call: TRBV10-1
j_call: TRBJ1-4
d_call: NA

cdr3_aa: CASSGGLAKAVSPGELFF
cdr3_nt: TGCGCCAGCAGTGGAGGTCTAGCGAAGGCGGTTTCGCCCGGGGAGCTGTTTTTT
clone_size: NA
v_call: TRBV10-2
j_call: TRBJ2-2
d_call: NA

cdr3_aa: CASSSASGATTDTQYF
cdr3_nt: TGTGCCAGCAGCTCAGCGAGCGGGGCAACCACAGATACGCAGTATTTT
clone_size: NA
v_call: TRBV7-9
j_call: TRBJ2-3
d_call: TRBD2

cdr3_aa: CASSLGFGQGREKLFF
cdr3_nt: TGCGCCAGCAGCCTGGGGTTCGGACAGGGACGAGAAAAACTGTTTTTT
clone_size: NA
v_call: TRBV4-1
j_call: TRBJ1-4
d_call: TRBD1

cdr3_aa: CASSLLEGGNTEAFF
cdr3_nt: TGCGCCAGCAGCTTGCTTGAGGGGGGGAACACTGAAGCTTTCTTT
clone_size: NA
v_call: TRBV5-1
j_call: TRBJ1-1
d_call: NA

cdr3_aa: CASSQAGATSESSSYNEQFF
cdr3_nt: TGCGCCAGCAGCCAAGCGGGAGCCACTAGCGAGTCGAGCTCCTACAATGAGCAGTTCTTC
clone_size: NA
v_call: TRBV4-1
j_call: TRBJ2-1
d_call: TRBD2

cdr3_aa: CASRGRGEQPQHF
cdr3_nt: TGTGCCAGCAGGGGCCGAGGAGAGCAGCCCCAGCATTTT
clone_size: NA
v_call: TRBV2
j_call: TRBJ1-5
d_call: NA

cdr3_aa: CASSISGTRTEAFF
cdr3_nt: TGTGCCAGTAGTATCTCCGGGACAAGGACTGAAGCTTTCTTT
clone_size: NA
v_call: TRBV19
j_call: TRBJ1-1
d_call: NA

cdr3_aa: CAWSADRDTEAFF
cdr3_nt: TGTGCCTGGAGTGCGGACAGGGACACTGAAGCTTTCTTT
clone_size: once
v_call: TRBV30
j_call: TRBJ1-1
d_call: TRBD1

cdr3_aa: CASSTGGEKLFF
cdr3_nt: TGTGCCAGTAGTACCGGCGGTGAAAAACTGTTTTTT
clone_size: once
v_call: TRBV19
j_call: TRBJ1-4
d_call: NA

cdr3_aa: CASSEAWGRDNEQFF
cdr3_nt: TGTGCCAGCAGTGAAGCATGGGGACGAGACAATGAGCAGTTCTTC
clone_size: few
v_call: TRBV6-1
j_call: TRBJ2-1
d_call: NA

cdr3_aa: CASSYGVTGNTIYF
cdr3_nt: TGTGCCAGCAGTTACGGGGTGACTGGAAACACCATATATTTT
clone_size: NA
v_call: TRBV6-5
j_call: TRBJ1-3
d_call: NA

cdr3_aa: CASSQGTGIYEQYF
cdr3_nt: TGCGCCAGCAGCCAAGGGACAGGGATTTACGAGCAGTACTTC
clone_size: NA
v_call: TRBV4-1
j_call: TRBJ2-7
d_call: TRBD1

cdr3_aa: CASSYWDRGEQYF
cdr3_nt: TGTGCCAGCAGTTATTGGGATAGGGGCGAGCAGTACTTC
clone_size: NA
v_call: TRBV6-5
j_call: TRBJ2-7
d_call: NA

cdr3_aa: CASSPSFGDSSGANVLTF
cdr3_nt: TGCGCCAGCAGCCCAAGTTTTGGAGATAGCTCTGGGGCCAACGTCCTGACTTTC
clone_size: NA
v_call: TRBV5-1
j_call: TRBJ2-6
d_call: NA

cdr3_aa: CAWSGGGYNEQFF
cdr3_nt: TGTGCCTGGAGTGGGGGGGGCTACAATGAGCAGTTCTTC
clone_size: NA
v_call: TRBV30
j_call: TRBJ2-1
d_call: TRBD2

cdr3_aa: CASSLDGRINTEAFF
cdr3_nt: TGCGCCAGCAGCTTGGACGGCAGGATAAACACTGAAGCTTTCTTT
clone_size: NA
v_call: TRBV5-1
j_call: TRBJ1-1
d_call: NA

cdr3_aa: CASRTGPFGNQPQHF
cdr3_nt: TGTGCCAGCAGAACAGGGCCTTTCGGCAATCAGCCCCAGCATTTT
clone_size: few
v_call: TRBV6-5
j_call: TRBJ1-5
d_call: NA

cdr3_aa: CASSAQGSYEQYF
cdr3_nt: TGTGCCAGTAGTGCACAGGGGTCCTACGAGCAGTACTTC
clone_size: NA
v_call: TRBV19
j_call: TRBJ2-7
d_call: TRBD1

cdr3_aa: CASKIRGGHYGYTF
cdr3_nt: TGTGCCAGCAAGATTCGGGGTGGGCACTATGGCTACACCTTC
clone_size: NA
v_call: TRBV19
j_call: TRBJ1-2
d_call: NA

cdr3_aa: CASSLLRAGNDYEQYF
cdr3_nt: TGCGCCAGCAGCTTGCTACGGGCAGGGAACGACTACGAGCAGTACTTC
clone_size: NA
v_call: TRBV5-1
j_call: TRBJ2-7
d_call: NA

cdr3_aa: CAWRGRPRGQADTQYF
cdr3_nt: TGTGCCTGGAGGGGGAGACCTCGGGGGCAAGCAGATACGCAGTATTTT
clone_size: NA
v_call: TRBV30
j_call: TRBJ2-3
d_call: NA

cdr3_aa: CASSLYRESGNLYGYTF
cdr3_nt: TGTGCCAGCAGTTTATACCGGGAGTCAGGGAACCTCTATGGCTACACCTTC
clone_size: NA
v_call: TRBV27
j_call: TRBJ1-2
d_call: NA

cdr3_aa: CASTTGKGDIQYF
cdr3_nt: TGTGCCAGCACGACAGGAAAGGGGGACATTCAGTACTTC
clone_size: NA
v_call: TRBV19
j_call: TRBJ2-4
d_call: NA

cdr3_aa: CASRRNGVGYEQYF
cdr3_nt: TGTGCCAGCAGACGAAACGGGGTGGGCTACGAGCAGTACTTC
clone_size: NA
v_call: TRBV5-5
j_call: TRBJ2-7
d_call: NA

cdr3_aa: CASSLVASGEQFF
cdr3_nt: TGTGCCAGCAGTTTAGTGGCCTCCGGGGAGCAGTTCTTC
clone_size: NA
v_call: TRBV27
j_call: TRBJ2-1
d_call: NA

cdr3_aa: CASSLPGTGVDTEAFF
cdr3_nt: TGTGCCAGCAGCCTTCCTGGGACAGGGGTGGACACTGAAGCTTTCTTT
clone_size: NA
v_call: TRBV14
j_call: TRBJ1-1
d_call: TRBD1

cdr3_aa: CASSLATPSSYNSPLHF
cdr3_nt: TGTGCCAGCAGCTTGGCCACCCCGAGCTCCTATAATTCACCCCTCCACTTT
clone_size: NA
v_call: TRBV7-9
j_call: TRBJ1-6
d_call: NA

cdr3_aa: CASIKTRGDTGELFF
cdr3_nt: TGTGCCAGCATCAAAACCCGGGGTGACACCGGGGAGCTGTTTTTT
clone_size: NA
v_call: TRBV6-5
j_call: TRBJ2-2
d_call: NA

cdr3_aa: CASSQGRARSAGSYNEQFF
cdr3_nt: TGTGCCAGCAGCCAAGGCAGGGCGAGGTCAGCGGGGTCCTACAATGAGCAGTTCTTC
clone_size: once
v_call: TRBV4-2
j_call: TRBJ2-1
d_call: TRBD2

cdr3_aa: CASSWGGQAYEQYF
cdr3_nt: TGTGCCAGCAGCTGGGGAGGACAAGCCTACGAGCAGTACTTC
clone_size: NA
v_call: TRBV5-6
j_call: TRBJ2-7
d_call: NA

cdr3_aa: CSVGEGTDNKQYF
cdr3_nt: TGCAGCGTTGGGGAGGGGACAGATAATAAGCAGTACTTC
clone_size: NA
v_call: TRBV29-1
j_call: TRBJ2-7
d_call: NA

cdr3_aa: CASSHLSSTDTQYF
cdr3_nt: TGTGCCAGCAGCCACCTCAGCAGCACAGATACGCAGTATTTT
clone_size: NA
v_call: TRBV14
j_call: TRBJ2-3
d_call: NA

cdr3_aa: CATSRELNYGYTF
cdr3_nt: TGTGCCACGAGTAGGGAGCTTAACTATGGCTACACCTTC
clone_size: NA
v_call: TRBV10-3
j_call: TRBJ1-2
d_call: NA

cdr3_aa: CATSDGRDREGYTF
cdr3_nt: TGTGCCACCAGTGATGGCCGGGACAGGGAGGGCTACACCTTC
clone_size: NA
v_call: TRBV24-1
j_call: TRBJ1-2
d_call: TRBD1

cdr3_aa: CASRLAGPGAQVREAFF
cdr3_nt: TGTGCCAGCAGACTAGCGGGGCCAGGGGCACAAGTCCGCGAAGCTTTCTTT
clone_size: NA
v_call: TRBV5-5
j_call: TRBJ1-1
d_call: NA

cdr3_aa: CASSHPSSGGRSLPDTQYF
cdr3_nt: TGCGCCAGCAGCCATCCCTCTAGCGGGGGCCGCTCCCTCCCAGATACGCAGTATTTT
clone_size: NA
v_call: TRBV4-1
j_call: TRBJ2-3
d_call: TRBD2

cdr3_aa: CASSGGIYGYTF
cdr3_nt: TGTGCCAGCAGTGGGGGGATCTATGGCTACACCTTC
clone_size: NA
v_call: TRBV27
j_call: TRBJ1-2
d_call: NA

cdr3_aa: CAWSVFSGNTIYF
cdr3_nt: TGTGCCTGGAGTGTCTTCTCTGGAAACACCATATATTTT
clone_size: NA
v_call: TRBV30
j_call: TRBJ1-3
d_call: NA

cdr3_aa: CAWGTGLDSQPQHF
cdr3_nt: TGTGCCTGGGGGACAGGGCTGGATAGTCAGCCCCAGCATTTT
clone_size: once
v_call: TRBV30
j_call: TRBJ1-5
d_call: TRBD1

cdr3_aa: CASSYPGSWGETQYF
cdr3_nt: TGTGCCAGCAGTTATCCAGGGTCCTGGGGAGAGACCCAGTACTTC
clone_size: NA
v_call: TRBV6-2/TRBV6-3
j_call: TRBJ2-5
d_call: NA

cdr3_aa: CAISVLRTGFKVNTEAFF
cdr3_nt: TGTGCCATCAGTGTTCTCCGGACAGGCTTTAAAGTGAACACTGAAGCTTTCTTT
clone_size: NA
v_call: TRBV10-3
j_call: TRBJ1-1
d_call: TRBD1

cdr3_aa: CASKGGARSYEQYF
cdr3_nt: TGTGCCTCAAAAGGGGGGGCGCGCTCCTACGAGCAGTACTTC
clone_size: NA
v_call: TRBV27
j_call: TRBJ2-7
d_call: NA

cdr3_aa: CASSPTQTGGEQYF
cdr3_nt: TGCGCCAGCAGCCCAACCCAGACAGGGGGCGAGCAGTACTTC
clone_size: few
v_call: TRBV5-1
j_call: TRBJ2-7
d_call: TRBD1

cdr3_aa: CASSPGGGYNTEAFF
cdr3_nt: TGTGCCAGCAGCCCAGGGGGAGGCTATAACACTGAAGCTTTCTTT
clone_size: once
v_call: TRBV11-3
j_call: TRBJ1-1
d_call: TRBD1

cdr3_aa: CASSDKSYGYTF
cdr3_nt: TGTGCCAGCAGCGACAAAAGCTATGGCTACACCTTC
clone_size: NA
v_call: TRBV6-5
j_call: TRBJ1-2
d_call: NA